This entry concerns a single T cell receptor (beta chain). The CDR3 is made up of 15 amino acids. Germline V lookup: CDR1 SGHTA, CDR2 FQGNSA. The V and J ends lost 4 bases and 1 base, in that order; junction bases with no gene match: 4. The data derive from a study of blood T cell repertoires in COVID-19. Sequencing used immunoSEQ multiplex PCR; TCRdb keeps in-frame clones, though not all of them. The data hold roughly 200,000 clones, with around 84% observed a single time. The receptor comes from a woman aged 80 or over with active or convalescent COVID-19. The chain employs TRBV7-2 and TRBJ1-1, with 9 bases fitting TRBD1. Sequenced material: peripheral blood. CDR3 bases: TGTGCCAGCAGCTCAGACAGGGGGACGAACACTGAAGCTTTCTTT. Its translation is CASSSDRGTNTEAFF.